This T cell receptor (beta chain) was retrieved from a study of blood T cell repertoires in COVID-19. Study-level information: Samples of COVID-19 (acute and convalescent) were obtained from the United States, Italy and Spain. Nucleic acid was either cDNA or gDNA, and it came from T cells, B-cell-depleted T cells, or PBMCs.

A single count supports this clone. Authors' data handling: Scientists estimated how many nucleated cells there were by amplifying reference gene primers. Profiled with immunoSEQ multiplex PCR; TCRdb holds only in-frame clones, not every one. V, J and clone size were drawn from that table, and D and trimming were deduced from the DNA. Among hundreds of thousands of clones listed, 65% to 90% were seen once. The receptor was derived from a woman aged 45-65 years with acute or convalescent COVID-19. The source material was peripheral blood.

The CDR3 sequence: CASSRGLAVSNTGELFF. DNA for the CDR3: TGCGCCAGCAGCAGGGGACTAGCGGTATCGAACACCGGGGAGCTGTTTTTT. The V and J genes are TRBV4-1 and TRBJ2-2, with 11 bases that match TRBD2. V shed 5 bases and J 0 bases; nucleotides not matched to a gene: 5. CDR1 is MGHRA, CDR2 YSYEKL, per germline. The CDR3 covers 17 residues.